This T cell receptor beta chain stems from a study of persistence of HIV-infected CD4 T cells. For the study at large: Isolated cells were CMV- and HIV-1 Gag-responding CD4+ T cells. General observations from the study: Antigen-responding cells were enriched for degenerate expanded CDR3beta sequences.

From germline, CDR1 is MNHEY and CDR2 SMNVEV (reference sequence). V lost 7 bases to trimming and J lost 0 bases; unmatched junction nucleotides: 7. CDR3 length equals 16 residues. The stimulus was an HIV-1 Gag 15-mer peptide pool, roughly 1 ug/peptide/mL. Sorted nonresponding memory CD4+ T cells were CD40L-negative, CD69-negative, CD45RO-high. Suppressive ART was started during chronic HIV-1 infection in these adults. This was the immunoSEQ version 4 assay in survey mode. Method: immunoSEQ multiplex PCR; TCRdb's copy keeps in-frame clones and lacks some. This sample has approximately 40,000 clones, with about four fifths found just once. In regard to this clone: Its antigen remains unknown.

J is TRBJ2-2 and V is TRBV27, with 8 bases that match TRBD1. The TCR was taken from an adult man with HIV who was CMV-seropositive. This specimen consisted of CD4+ T cells sorted from PBMCs after roughly 18-hour stimulation, obtained from a patient who received antiretroviral therapy. The CDR3 sequence is CASKIWTGTNTGELFF. The CDR3, as DNA: TGTGCCAGCAAGATATGGACAGGGACGAACACCGGGGAGCTGTTTTTT.